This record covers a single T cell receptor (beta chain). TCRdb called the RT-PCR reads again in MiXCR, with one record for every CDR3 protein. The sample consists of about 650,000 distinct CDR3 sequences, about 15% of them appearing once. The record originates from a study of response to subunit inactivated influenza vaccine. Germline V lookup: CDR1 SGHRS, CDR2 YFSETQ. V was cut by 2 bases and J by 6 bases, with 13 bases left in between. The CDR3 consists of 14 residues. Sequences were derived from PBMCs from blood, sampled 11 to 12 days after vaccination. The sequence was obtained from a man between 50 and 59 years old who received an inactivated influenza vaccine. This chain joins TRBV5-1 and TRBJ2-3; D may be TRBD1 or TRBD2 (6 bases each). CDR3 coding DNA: TGCGCCAGCAGCTTAGGGGGGTTTATGGATACGCAGTATTTT. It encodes CASSLGGFMDTQYF.